This T cell receptor (beta chain) was obtained from a study of blood T cell repertoires in COVID-19. Per the germline V gene, CDR1 is MDHEN and CDR2 is SYDVKM. V shed 5 bases, J shed 9 bases, and the junction held 11 bases outside the gene matches. This CDR3 is 16 amino acids long. Clones were read by immunoSEQ multiplex PCR, and TCRdb kept only the in-frame ones, dropping some. The sample includes roughly 200,000 clones, more than 70% of them seen just once. V gene TRBV28 combines with J gene TRBJ1-6; TRBD1 matches at 9 bases. Sequences were obtained from PBMCs or T cells enriched from blood (not recorded which). The receptor was derived from a man aged 35 to 55 with acute COVID-19. CDR3 amino acids: CASSTPTGGSGSPLHF. The CDR3 DNA sequence: TGTGCCAGCAGTACTCCGACAGGGGGATCCGGTTCACCCCTCCACTTT. Variable domain in full (rest from reference TRBV28 and TRBJ1-6): DVKVTQSSRYLVKRTGEKVFLECVQDMDHENMFWYRQDPGLGLRLIYFSYDVKMKEKGDIPEGYSVSREKKERFSLILESASTNQTSMYLCASSTPTGGSGSPLHFGNGTRLTVT.